The TCR beta chain described here comes from a study of CD8 T cells in ankylosing spondylitis. Whole-study findings and limits: CD8+ disease-linked clones were present at relatively low frequencies in blood. Certain motif variants had earlier appeared in reactive arthritis synovial fluid and blood. Seemingly distinctive of ankylosing spondylitis blood was a TCR beta motif formed by eight highly homologous variants.

This clonotype was counted only a few times. Antigen: not known. This CDR3 is 14 amino acids long. Germline V gene data show CDR1 as DFQATT and CDR2 as SNEGSKA (reference sequence). Trimming left V 6 bases short and J 0 bases short, with 14 bases between. Researchers built TCR beta libraries using quantitative 5'-RACE with molecular barcodes. TCRdb analysed the 5' RACE reads with MiXCR anew, one entry per CDR3 protein. This sample has more than 600,000 distinct CDR3 sequences, with around a fifth found just once. The sequencing input was blood, either unsorted or a sorted T cell fraction (not recorded which). The V call is TRBV20-1, the J call TRBJ1-1, with D tentatively TRBD1 (6 bases). This receptor was identified in a male donor with ankylosing spondylitis. In nucleotides, the CDR3 is TGCAGTGCACTTACAGGGACGGTGAACACTGAAGCTTTCTTT. Its protein product is CSALTGTVNTEAFF.